This T cell receptor (beta chain) was sequenced for a study of control samples from healthy donors and cancer patients. After removal of 6 bases from V and 6 bases from J, the junction contained 7 bases not matched to a gene. CDR1 SNHLY and CDR2 FYNNEI come from the germline V gene. CDR3 size: 14 residues. Measured with immunoSEQ multiplex PCR; TCRdb has only the in-frame clones, and not every one. The sample comprises 200,000 or so clones, roughly 94% of which are singletons, and roughly 1.6% rests with the top ten. The source material was blood. The V gene is TRBV2, the J gene TRBJ1-5; TRBD1 matches 8 bases. This sequence originates from a man between 45 and 60 years old in good health. CDR3 in amino acids: CASSAGGAGQPQHF. The CDR3 nucleotides read TGTGCCAGCAGCGCAGGGGGCGCCGGTCAGCCCCAGCATTTT.